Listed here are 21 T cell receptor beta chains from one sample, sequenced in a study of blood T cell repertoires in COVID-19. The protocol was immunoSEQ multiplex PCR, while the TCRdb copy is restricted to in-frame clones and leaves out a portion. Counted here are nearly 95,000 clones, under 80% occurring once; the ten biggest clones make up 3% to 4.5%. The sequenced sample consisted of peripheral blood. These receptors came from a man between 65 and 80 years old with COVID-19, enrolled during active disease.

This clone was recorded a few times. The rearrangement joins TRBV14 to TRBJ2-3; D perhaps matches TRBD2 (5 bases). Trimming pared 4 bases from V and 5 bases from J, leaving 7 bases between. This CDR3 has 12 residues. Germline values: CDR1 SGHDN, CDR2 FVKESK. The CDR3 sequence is CASSRSGDTQYF. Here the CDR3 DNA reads TGTGCCAGCAGCCGGAGCGGAGATACGCAGTATTTT. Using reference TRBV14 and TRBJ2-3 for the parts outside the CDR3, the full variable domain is EAGVTQFPSHSVIEKGQTVTLRCDPISGHDNLYWYRRVMGKEIKFLLHFVKESKQDESGMPNNRFLAERTGGTYSTLKVQPAELEDSGVYFCASSRSGDTQYFGPGTRLTVL.

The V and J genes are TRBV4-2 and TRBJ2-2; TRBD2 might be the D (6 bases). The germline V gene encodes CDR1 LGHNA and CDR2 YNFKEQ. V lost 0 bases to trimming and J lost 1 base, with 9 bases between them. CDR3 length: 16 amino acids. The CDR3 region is CASSQDSGLNTGELFF. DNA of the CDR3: TGTGCCAGCAGCCAAGATTCGGGACTGAACACCGGGGAGCTGTTTTTT.

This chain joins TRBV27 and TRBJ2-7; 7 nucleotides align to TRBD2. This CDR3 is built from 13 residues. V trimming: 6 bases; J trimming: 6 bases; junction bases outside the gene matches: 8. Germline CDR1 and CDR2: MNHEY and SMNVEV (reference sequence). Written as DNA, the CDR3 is TGTGCCAGCAGCGCAACTAGCGAAGGCGAGCAGTACTTC. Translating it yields CASSATSEGEQYF.

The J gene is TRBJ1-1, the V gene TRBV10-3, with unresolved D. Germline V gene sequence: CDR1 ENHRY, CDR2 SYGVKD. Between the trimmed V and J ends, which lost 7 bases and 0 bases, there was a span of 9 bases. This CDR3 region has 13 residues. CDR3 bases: TGTGCCATCATGGTGAACATGAACACTGAAGCTTTCTTT. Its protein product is CAIMVNMNTEAFF.

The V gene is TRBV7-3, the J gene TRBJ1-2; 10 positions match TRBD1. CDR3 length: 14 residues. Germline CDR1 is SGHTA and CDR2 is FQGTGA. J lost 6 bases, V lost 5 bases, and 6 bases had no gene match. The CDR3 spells CASSLLGTGDGYTF. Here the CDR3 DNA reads TGTGCCAGCAGCCTCCTCGGGACAGGGGATGGCTACACCTTC.

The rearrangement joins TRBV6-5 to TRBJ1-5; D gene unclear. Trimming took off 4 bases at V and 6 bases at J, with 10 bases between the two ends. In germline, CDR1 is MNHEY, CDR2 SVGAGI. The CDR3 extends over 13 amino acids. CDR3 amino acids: CASSLTLGQPQHF. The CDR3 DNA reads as TGTGCCAGCAGTTTGACATTGGGTCAGCCCCAGCATTTT.

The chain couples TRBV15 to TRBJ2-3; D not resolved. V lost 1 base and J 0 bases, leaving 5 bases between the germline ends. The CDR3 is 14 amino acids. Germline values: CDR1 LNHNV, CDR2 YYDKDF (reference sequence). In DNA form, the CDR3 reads TGTGCCACCAGCAGAGGCGAAAGCACAGATACGCAGTATTTT. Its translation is CATSRGESTDTQYF.

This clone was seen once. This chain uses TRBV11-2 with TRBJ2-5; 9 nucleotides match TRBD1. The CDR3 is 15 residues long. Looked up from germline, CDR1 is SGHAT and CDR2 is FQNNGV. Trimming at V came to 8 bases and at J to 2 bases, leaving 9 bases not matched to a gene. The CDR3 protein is CASVVGTGRQETQYF. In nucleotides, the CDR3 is TGTGCCAGCGTGGTGGGGACAGGGAGGCAAGAGACCCAGTACTTC.

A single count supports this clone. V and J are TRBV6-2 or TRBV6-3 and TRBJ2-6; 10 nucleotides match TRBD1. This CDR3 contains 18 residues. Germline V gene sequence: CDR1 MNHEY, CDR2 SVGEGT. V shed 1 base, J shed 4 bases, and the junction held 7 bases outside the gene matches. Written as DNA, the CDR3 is TGTGCCAGCAGTTACTGGGGACAGGGGACAGTGGGGGCCAACGTCCTGACTTTC. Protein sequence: CASSYWGQGTVGANVLTF.

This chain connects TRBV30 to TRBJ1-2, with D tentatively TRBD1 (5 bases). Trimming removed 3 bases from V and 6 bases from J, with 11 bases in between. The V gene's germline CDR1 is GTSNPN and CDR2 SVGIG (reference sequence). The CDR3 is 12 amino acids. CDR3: CAWRDWGDGYTF. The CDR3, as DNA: TGTGCCTGGAGGGATTGGGGGGATGGCTACACCTTC.

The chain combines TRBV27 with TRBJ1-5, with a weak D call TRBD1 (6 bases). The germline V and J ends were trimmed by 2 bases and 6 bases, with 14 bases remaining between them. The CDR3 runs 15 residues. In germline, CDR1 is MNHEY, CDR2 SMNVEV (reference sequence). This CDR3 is CASSLQQGPAQPQHF. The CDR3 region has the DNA TGTGCCAGCAGTTTACAACAGGGACCTGCTCAGCCCCAGCATTTT.

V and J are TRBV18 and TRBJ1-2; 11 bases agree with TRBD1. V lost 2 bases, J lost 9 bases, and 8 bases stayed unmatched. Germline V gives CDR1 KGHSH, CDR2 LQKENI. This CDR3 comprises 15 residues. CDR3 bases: TGTGCCAGCTCACCAGGGACAGGGGGGGCCGGACGCTACACCTTC. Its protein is CASSPGTGGAGRYTF.

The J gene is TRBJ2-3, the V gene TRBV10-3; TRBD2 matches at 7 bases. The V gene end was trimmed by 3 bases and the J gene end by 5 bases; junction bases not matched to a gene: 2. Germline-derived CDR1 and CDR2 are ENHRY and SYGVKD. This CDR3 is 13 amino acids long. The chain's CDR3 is CAISDLAGDTQYF. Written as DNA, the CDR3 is TGTGCCATCAGTGATTTAGCGGGAGATACGCAGTATTTT.

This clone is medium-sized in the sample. CDR3 sequence reads: CASSPRQGSYGYTF. CDR3 bases: TGTGCCAGCAGTCCTCGACAGGGAAGCTATGGCTACACCTTC. The chain carries TRBV3-1 (or the pseudogene TRBV3-2) and TRBJ1-2; 7 positions match TRBD1. The CDR3 length is 14 residues. CDR1 LGHDT and CDR2 YNNKEL come from the germline V gene (reference sequence). Losses at the gene ends were 6 bases for V and 4 bases for J; bases not matched to a gene: 8.

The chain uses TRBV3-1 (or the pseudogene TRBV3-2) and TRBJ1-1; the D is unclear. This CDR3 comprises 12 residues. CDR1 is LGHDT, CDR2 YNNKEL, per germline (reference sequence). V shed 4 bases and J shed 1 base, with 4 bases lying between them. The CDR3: CASSLRNTEAFF. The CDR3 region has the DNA TGTGCCAGCAGCCTCAGGAACACTGAAGCTTTCTTT.

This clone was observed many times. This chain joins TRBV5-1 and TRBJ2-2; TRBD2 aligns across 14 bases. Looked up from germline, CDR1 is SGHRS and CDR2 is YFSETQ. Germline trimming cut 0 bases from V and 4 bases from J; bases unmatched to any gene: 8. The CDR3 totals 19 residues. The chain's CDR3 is CASSLAPGLAGAGTGELFF. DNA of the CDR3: TGCGCCAGCAGCTTGGCCCCGGGACTAGCGGGAGCAGGCACCGGGGAGCTGTTTTTT.

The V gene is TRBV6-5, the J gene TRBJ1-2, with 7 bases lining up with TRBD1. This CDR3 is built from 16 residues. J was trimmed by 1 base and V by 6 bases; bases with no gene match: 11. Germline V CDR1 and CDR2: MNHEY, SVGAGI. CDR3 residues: CASSYKTGAINYGYTF. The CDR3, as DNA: TGTGCCAGCAGCTACAAAACAGGGGCGATTAACTATGGCTACACCTTC.

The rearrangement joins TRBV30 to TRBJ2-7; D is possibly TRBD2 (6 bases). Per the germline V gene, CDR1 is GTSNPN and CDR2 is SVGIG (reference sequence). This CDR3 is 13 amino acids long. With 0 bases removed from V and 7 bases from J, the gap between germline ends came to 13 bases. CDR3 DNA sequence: TGTGCCTGGAGTGTATTGGATGCGGGAGAGCAGTACTTC. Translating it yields CAWSVLDAGEQYF.

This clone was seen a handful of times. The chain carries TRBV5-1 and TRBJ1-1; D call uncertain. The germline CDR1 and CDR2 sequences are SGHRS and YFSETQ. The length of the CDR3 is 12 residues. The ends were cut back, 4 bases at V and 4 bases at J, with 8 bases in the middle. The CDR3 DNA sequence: TGCGCCAGCAGCGCCCTCGGCACTGAAGCTTTCTTT. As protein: CASSALGTEAFF.

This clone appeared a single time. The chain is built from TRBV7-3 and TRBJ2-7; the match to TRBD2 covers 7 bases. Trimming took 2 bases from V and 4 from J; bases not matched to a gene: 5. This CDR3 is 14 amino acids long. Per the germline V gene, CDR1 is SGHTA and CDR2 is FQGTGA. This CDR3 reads CASSLGGSTYEQYF. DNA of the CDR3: TGTGCCAGCAGCTTAGGCGGGAGCACGTACGAGCAGTACTTC.

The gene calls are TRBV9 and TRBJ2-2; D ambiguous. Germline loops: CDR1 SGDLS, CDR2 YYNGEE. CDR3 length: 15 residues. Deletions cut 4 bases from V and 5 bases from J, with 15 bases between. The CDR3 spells CASSPGSTGTGELFF. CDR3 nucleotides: TGTGCCAGCAGCCCCGGGTCAACCGGAACCGGGGAGCTGTTTTTT.